This T cell receptor (beta chain) was identified during a study of CD8+ T cells in alopecia areata. Study-wide results and caveats: Patients displayed less clarity in TCR sharing than mice, a finding possibly related to HLA. Across lesional scalp, and particularly alopecia totalis/universalis, clonality surpassed that of normal scalp.

Extraction and reverse transcription of RNA yielded cDNA as the sequencing template. The assay was immunoSEQ multiplex PCR, and TCRdb's table has in-frame clones only and misses some. The sample has about 140,000 clones, 55% seen once. PBMCs yielded sorted CD4+ and CD8+ T cells. The V end lost 7 bases, the J end lost 8 bases, and 15 bases lay between the germline ends. Germline CDR1 is MNHEY and CDR2 is SMNVEV (reference sequence). The CDR3 extends over 13 amino acids. In the case of this clone: Its target is not known.

The sequencing sample was made of CD4+ T cells sorted from blood. This chain links TRBV27 with TRBJ2-1; D uncertain. The sequence was collected from a human donor in good health. The CDR3 loop reads CASMALAEYEQFF. CDR3 sequence (DNA): TGTGCCAGCATGGCCTTGGCTGAATATGAGCAGTTCTTC.